This T cell receptor (beta chain) was observed in a study of T cells in localized non-small cell lung cancer. Overall study results and limits: Uninvolved adjacent lung showed peak T cell clonality, exceeding tumor. Elevated circulating T cell density in blood was associated with longer overall survival. Median detection of top 100 tumor clones in adjacent lung was roughly 61 clones. It remains possible that heterogeneity exists, since only one tumor region was sequenced.

On this clone: What it binds is unknown.

The CDR3 loop spans 13 amino acids. Per the germline V gene, CDR1 is MDHEN and CDR2 is SYDVKM. J lost 3 bases, V lost 10 bases, and 4 bases had no gene match. Method: immunoSEQ multiplex PCR; TCRdb's copy keeps in-frame clones and lacks some. Of about 19,000 clones listed, 75% to 95% are singletons. The chain combines TRBV28 with TRBJ2-1; 9 positions match TRBD2. This specimen was peripheral blood, taken before any cancer treatment. The clonotype comes from a male donor at least 60 years old with stage I squamous cell lung carcinoma. The DNA for the CDR3 is TGTGCCAATAGCGGGAGTGTCTACAATGAGCAGTTCTTC. The encoded protein is CANSGSVYNEQFF.